This T cell receptor beta chain emerged from a study of cytomegalovirus exposure and HLA in healthy donors. Study-level information: Earlier findings included nearly 120 million unique TCR beta sequences obtained from 180 million or so T cells. Study-level results: The classifier reportedly diagnosed cytomegalovirus status with high specificity and sensitivity. The study assumed roughly uniform donor sequencing depth for presence/absence analyses.

PCR used 60 Vbeta primers and 13 Jbeta primers. TCRdb keeps only in-frame clones here, not all; method: immunoSEQ multiplex PCR. Here the sample spans 95,000 to 150,000 clones, roughly 63% being singletons. As regards this clone: Its target is unknown.

This CDR3 contains 14 residues. Germline lookup yields CDR1 MDHEN and CDR2 SYDVKM. Unmatched junction bases numbered 6, after V lost 4 bases and J lost 5 bases. The chain links TRBV28 to TRBJ2-7, with 9 positions matching TRBD1. This TCR was sampled from a man aged 35 to 55 in good health and CMV-seropositive. Sequenced sample: PBMCs. As DNA, the CDR3 is TGTGCCAGCAGTTCGGACAGGGGTAGCGACGAGCAGTACTTC. As protein: CASSSDRGSDEQYF.